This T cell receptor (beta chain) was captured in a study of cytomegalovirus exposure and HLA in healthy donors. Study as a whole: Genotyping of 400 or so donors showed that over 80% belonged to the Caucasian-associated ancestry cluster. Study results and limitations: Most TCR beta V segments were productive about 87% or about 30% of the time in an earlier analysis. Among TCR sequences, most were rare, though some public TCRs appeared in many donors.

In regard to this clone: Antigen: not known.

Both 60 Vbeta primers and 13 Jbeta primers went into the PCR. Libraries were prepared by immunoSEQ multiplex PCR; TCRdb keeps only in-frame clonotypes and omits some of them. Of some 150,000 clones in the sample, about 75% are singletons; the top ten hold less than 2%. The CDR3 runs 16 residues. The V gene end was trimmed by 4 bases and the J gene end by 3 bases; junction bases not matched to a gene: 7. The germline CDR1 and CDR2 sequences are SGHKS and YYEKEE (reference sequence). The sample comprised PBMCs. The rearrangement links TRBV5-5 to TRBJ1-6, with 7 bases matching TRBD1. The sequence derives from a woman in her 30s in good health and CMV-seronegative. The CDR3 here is CASSLGQVNYNSPLHF. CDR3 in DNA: TGTGCCAGCAGCCTCGGACAGGTTAACTATAATTCACCCCTCCACTTT.